This T cell receptor (beta chain) stems from a study of cytomegalovirus exposure and HLA in healthy donors. Study-level background: An analysis done earlier identified some 120 million unique TCR beta sequences from about 179 million T cells. About 85 million unique TCR sequences came from HLA-typed donors in an early release. Points from the study as a whole: TCR association rates varied by HLA locus in a later analysis, with DRB1 highest and HLA-C lowest.

There are 11 residues in the CDR3. V was cut by 4 bases and J by 7 bases, with 7 bases left in between. The germline V gene has CDR1 MNHEY and CDR2 SVGAGI. This clone was detected a few times. The antigen remains unidentified. Primers for the PCR totalled 60 Vbeta and 13 Jbeta. Assay used: immunoSEQ multiplex PCR; TCRdb lists only in-frame clones, some missing. The sample lists hundreds of thousands of clones; around four fifths were seen once. Donors had nominal health at sampling but likely had unrecorded immune exposures. The source material was PBMCs. The chain links TRBV6-5 to TRBJ1-1; D is unclear. The sequence came from a male donor in good health and CMV-seronegative. CDR3 DNA: TGTGCCAGCAGTTTGGGGAGTGAAGCTTTCTTT. Amino acid sequence: CASSLGSEAFF.